The source of this T cell receptor (beta chain) is a study of T cell responses to AZD1222 COVID-19 vaccine. Whole-study context: Doses given second, at about 4 or about 12 weeks, were pooled.

CDR3 size: 13 residues. The V and J ends lost 6 bases and 3 bases respectively, with 9 bases between them. The V gene's germline CDR1 is LNHDA and CDR2 SQIVND (reference sequence). Produced via immunoSEQ multiplex PCR; TCRdb's table is partial and in-frame only. The table lists 60,000 to 75,000 clones, roughly 87% of them singletons. The study, taken as a whole, reports: At 160-218 and 743-854, vaccine-associated CD4 TCRs were dominant, and they spanned spike. Among AZD1222 vaccinees, only 5 to 7 were seropositive at baseline.

Concerning this clone: Its antigen is undetermined.

The specimen comprised peripheral blood, sampled on day 0 of AZD1222 vaccination. V is TRBV19 and J is TRBJ1-5; D not resolved. The sequence derives from an adult in good health. DNA for the CDR3: TGTGCCAGTAGCCGGGCCGACAATCAGCCCCAGCATTTT. Translating gives CASSRADNQPQHF.